This section outlines one T cell receptor beta chain sequence together with its context. This record belongs to a study of radiotherapy plus CTLA-4 blockade in lung cancer. Per germline, CDR1 MGHDK and CDR2 SYGVNS. V was pared by 3 bases and J by 3 bases, with 2 bases of the junction left unmatched. CDR3 length: 13 residues. Using immunoSEQ multiplex PCR, the repertoire was profiled, and TCRdb retains in-frame clones only, with some absent. Of tens of thousands of clones detected, around 81% appear once; the ten largest clones hold over 20%. In chemo-refractory metastatic non-small-cell lung cancer, patients got ipilimumab CTLA-4 blockade together with focal radiation.

Sample: peripheral blood, taken from a patient treated with radiotherapy plus ipilimumab. The sequence came from a human donor with non-small cell lung cancer whose response to radiotherapy plus ipilimumab could not be evaluated. Some clones in this sample may be carry-over from other donors' samples. This chain links TRBV25-1 with TRBJ2-7, with TRBD1 matching over 7 bases. CDR3 in amino acids: CASSDGTVYEQYF. CDR3 nucleotide sequence: TGTGCCAGCAGTGACGGGACAGTCTACGAGCAGTACTTC.